The present T cell receptor beta chain was sequenced within a study of cytomegalovirus exposure and HLA in healthy donors. General study points: According to an earlier analysis, most TCR beta V segments yielded productive rearrangements about 90% or about 30% of the time.

The PCR contained 60 Vbeta and 13 Jbeta primers. Sequencing was performed with immunoSEQ multiplex PCR; in TCRdb, only in-frame clones are kept and a portion is missing. The listing records 130,000 or so clones. The CDR3 has 16 residues. Germline V gene data show CDR1 as SGHTA and CDR2 as FQGTGA. Trimming stripped 3 bases from V and 2 bases from J, with 14 bases between. As for this clone: Its antigen remains unidentified.

Sample: PBMCs. The chain joins TRBV7-3 to TRBJ1-3; the D gene is possibly TRBD1 (6 bases). This clonotype originated in a woman in her thirties or forties in good health and CMV-seronegative. CDR3 nucleotide sequence: TGTGCCAGCAGCTTTTCAGGGGCGAGAACTGGAAACACCATATATTTT. This encodes CASSFSGARTGNTIYF.